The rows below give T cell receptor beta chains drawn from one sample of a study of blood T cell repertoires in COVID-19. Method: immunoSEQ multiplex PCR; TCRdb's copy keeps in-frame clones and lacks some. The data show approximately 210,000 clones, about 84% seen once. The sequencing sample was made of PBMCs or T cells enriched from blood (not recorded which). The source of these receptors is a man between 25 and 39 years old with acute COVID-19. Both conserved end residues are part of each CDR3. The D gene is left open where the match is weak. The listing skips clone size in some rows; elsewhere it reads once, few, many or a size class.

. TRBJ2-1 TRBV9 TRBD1 CASSPRDRAIDNEQFF TGTGCCAGCAGCCCTAGGGACAGGGCGATCGACAATGAGCAGTTCTTC
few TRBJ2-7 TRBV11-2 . CASSLDRDTGYEQYF TGTGCCAGCAGCTTAGACAGGGACACGGGCTACGAGCAGTACTTC
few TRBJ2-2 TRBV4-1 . CASSQDRAGTGELFF TGCGCCAGCAGCCAAGATAGAGCCGGCACCGGGGAGCTGTTTTTT
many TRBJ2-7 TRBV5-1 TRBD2 CASSLIRGGYEQYF TGCGCCAGCAGCTTGATTCGGGGGGGCTACGAGCAGTACTTC
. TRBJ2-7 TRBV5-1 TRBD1 CASSRLDRGPYEQYF TGCGCCAGCAGCCGCCTGGACAGGGGCCCCTACGAGCAGTACTTC
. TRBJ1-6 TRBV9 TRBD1 CASSVEGGPNSPLHF TGTGCCAGCAGCGTAGAAGGGGGCCCTAATTCACCCCTCCACTTT
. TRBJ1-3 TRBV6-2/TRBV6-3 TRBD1 CASSPGQGSSGNTIYF TGTGCCAGCAGCCCTGGACAGGGGAGCTCTGGAAACACCATATATTTT
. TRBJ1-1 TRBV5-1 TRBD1 CASSLNRGGTEAFF TGCGCCAGCAGCTTGAACAGGGGCGGCACTGAAGCTTTCTTT
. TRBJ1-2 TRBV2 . CASSEMGQVNYGYTF TGTGCCAGCAGTGAAATGGGGCAGGTGAACTATGGCTACACCTTC
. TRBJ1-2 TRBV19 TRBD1 CASSMDRGDYGYTF TGTGCCAGTAGCATGGACAGGGGGGACTATGGCTACACCTTC
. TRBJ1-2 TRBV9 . CASSATPRGYTF TGTGCCAGCAGCGCGACTCCCCGGGGCTACACCTTC
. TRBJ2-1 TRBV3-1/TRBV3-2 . CASMDRGANNEQFF TGTGCCAGCATGGATCGGGGGGCGAACAATGAGCAGTTCTTC
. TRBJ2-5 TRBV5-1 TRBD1 CASSPPPAGQAETQYF TGCGCCAGCAGCCCACCTCCGGCGGGACAGGCAGAGACCCAGTACTTC
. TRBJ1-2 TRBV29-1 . CSAGVEIYGYTF TGCAGCGCCGGTGTGGAGATCTATGGCTACACCTTC
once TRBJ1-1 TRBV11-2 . CASSPSIGLNTEAFF TGTGCCAGCAGCCCCTCTATCGGGTTGAACACTGAAGCTTTCTTT
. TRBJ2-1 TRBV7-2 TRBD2 CASSNGLAGSNEQFF TGTGCCAGCAGCAACGGACTAGCGGGGAGCAATGAGCAGTTCTTC
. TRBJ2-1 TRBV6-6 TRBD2 CASSQTSGGYEQFF TGTGCCAGCAGCCAGACTAGCGGGGGGTATGAGCAGTTCTTC
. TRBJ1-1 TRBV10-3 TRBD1 CAISDRKGASTEAFF TGTGCCATCAGTGATAGAAAGGGGGCGAGCACTGAAGCTTTCTTT
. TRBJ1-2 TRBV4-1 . CASRNLGPYYGYTF TGCGCCAGCAGGAACCTGGGGCCGTATTATGGCTACACCTTC
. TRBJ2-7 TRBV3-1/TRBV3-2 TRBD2 CASSQGSSGGSSYEQYF TGTGCCAGCAGCCAAGGGAGTAGCGGGGGGAGCTCCTACGAGCAGTACTTC
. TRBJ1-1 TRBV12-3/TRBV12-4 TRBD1 CASSETDRGEAFF TGTGCCAGCAGCGAAACGGACAGGGGAGAAGCTTTCTTT
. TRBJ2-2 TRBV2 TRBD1 CASSGGTGRTGELFF TGTGCCAGCAGTGGGGGGACAGGAAGGACCGGGGAGCTGTTTTTT
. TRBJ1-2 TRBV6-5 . CASGLTGSPYGYTF TGTGCCAGCGGTCTAACAGGTTCTCCCTATGGCTACACCTTC
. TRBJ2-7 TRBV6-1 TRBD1 CASSEAQGTNEQYF TGTGCCAGCAGTGAAGCACAGGGGACAAACGAGCAGTACTTC
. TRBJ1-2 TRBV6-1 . CASSEDRAVPGYTF TGTGCCAGCAGTGAAGACAGGGCTGTTCCTGGCTACACCTTC
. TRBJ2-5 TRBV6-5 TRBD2 CASSPVALAVTQYF TGTGCCAGCAGTCCCGTGGCACTAGCGGTCACCCAGTACTTC
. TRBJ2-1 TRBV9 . CASSGEFF TGTGCCAGCAGCGGCGAGTTCTTC
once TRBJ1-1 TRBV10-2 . CASSDTGFRLNTEAFF TGCGCCAGCAGTGACACAGGTTTTAGGTTGAACACTGAAGCTTTCTTT
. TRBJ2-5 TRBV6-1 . CASSEDIGGKTQYF TGTGCCAGCAGTGAAGATATAGGGGGAAAGACCCAGTACTTC